This entry describes one T cell receptor beta chain. CDR3 length equals 12 residues. The V end lost 5 bases, the J end lost 7 bases, and 14 bases lay between the germline ends. The germline gives CDR1 DFQATT, CDR2 SNEGSKA (reference sequence). Time point noted: pre-sensitization, week 0. Stated treatment: therapeutic diphenylcyclopropenone sensitization with weekly scalp DPC. The data stem from a study of human T cells and chemical hapten exposure. TCRdb re-derived calls from the RACE reads in MiXCR, one entry per CDR3 protein. The sample holds 95,000 to 100,000 distinct CDR3 sequences, under 14% seen once.

The source of this sequence is an older woman with alopecia areata. Some clones in this sample may be carry-over from other donors' samples. The chain uses TRBV20-1 and TRBJ1-2; D is perhaps TRBD1 (5 bases). The source material was whole blood, sampled in connection with sensitization to the hapten diphenylcyclopropenone (DPC). CDR3 bases: TGCAGTGCTTACCAGCAGGGTATTGGCTACACCTTC. This codes for CSAYQQGIGYTF.